This is a list of T cell receptor beta chains from one sample in a study of cytomegalovirus exposure and HLA in healthy donors. The data were produced by immunoSEQ multiplex PCR, yet TCRdb's version contains in-frame clones alone and is incomplete. The data hold roughly 160,000 clones, with about four fifths observed a single time. Sequences were obtained from PBMCs. Receptors were obtained from a man aged 25-45 years in good health and CMV-seronegative. CDR3s include the opening cysteine and the closing phenylalanine or tryptophan. D genes are given only for firm matches. Size values are once, few and many counts, or a class for expanded clones, and some rows have none.

v_call,clone_size,d_call,j_call,cdr3_aa,cdr3_nt
TRBV19,.,TRBD2,TRBJ2-5,CASSMSGGREETQYF,TGTGCCAGTAGTATGTCAGGCGGGAGAGAGGAGACCCAGTACTTC
TRBV19,few,TRBD1,TRBJ1-1,CASRIGTGGPAGEAFF,TGTGCCAGTAGGATCGGCACAGGGGGGCCCGCTGGTGAAGCTTTCTTT
TRBV5-1,.,TRBD1,TRBJ1-1,CASSLLGGQNTEAFF,TGCGCCAGCAGCCTTTTAGGGGGCCAGAACACTGAAGCTTTCTTT
TRBV5-6,.,TRBD1,TRBJ2-2,CASSLETGGTGELFF,TGTGCCAGCAGCTTGGAAACAGGGGGCACCGGGGAGCTGTTTTTT
TRBV19,.,.,TRBJ2-7,CASSNLYEQYF,TGTGCCAGTAGTAACTTATACGAGCAGTACTTC
TRBV4-2,.,TRBD2,TRBJ2-3,CASSQATSGNTDTQYF,TGTGCCAGCAGCCAAGCGACTAGCGGGAACACAGATACGCAGTATTTT
TRBV2,.,.,TRBJ2-7,CASSETIGGYEQYF,TGTGCCAGCAGTGAGACCATTGGCGGATACGAGCAGTACTTC
TRBV27,.,TRBD1,TRBJ1-5,CASKGAGSLNQPQHF,TGTGCCAGCAAGGGGGCAGGGAGCCTCAATCAGCCCCAGCATTTT
TRBV7-9,once,TRBD2,TRBJ2-7,CASSSPGGLYEQYF,TGTGCCAGCAGCTCCCCGGGGGGGCTCTACGAGCAGTACTTC
TRBV6-5,.,.,TRBJ1-4,CASSYLGATNEKLFF,TGTGCCAGCAGTTACTTGGGAGCAACTAATGAAAAACTGTTTTTT
TRBV28,.,.,TRBJ1-1,CASSFGGYNTEAFF,TGTGCCAGCAGTTTTGGGGGCTACAACACTGAAGCTTTCTTT
TRBV2,.,TRBD1,TRBJ2-7,CASKFRDRIYEQYF,TGTGCCAGCAAGTTCCGGGACAGGATCTACGAGCAGTACTTC
TRBV27,.,TRBD2,TRBJ2-7,CASSLLAGVSFHEQYF,TGTGCCAGCAGCCTACTAGCGGGGGTATCGTTCCACGAGCAGTACTTC
TRBV10-3,.,.,TRBJ1-1,CATNVNENTEAFF,TGTGCCACTAATGTCAATGAGAACACTGAAGCTTTCTTT
TRBV28,.,.,TRBJ2-3,CASSSPADTQYF,TGTGCCAGCAGTTCCCCTGCAGATACGCAGTATTTT
TRBV5-1,.,.,TRBJ2-3,CASSLVIAREDTQYF,TGCGCCAGCAGCTTGGTTATCGCTCGGGAAGATACGCAGTATTTT